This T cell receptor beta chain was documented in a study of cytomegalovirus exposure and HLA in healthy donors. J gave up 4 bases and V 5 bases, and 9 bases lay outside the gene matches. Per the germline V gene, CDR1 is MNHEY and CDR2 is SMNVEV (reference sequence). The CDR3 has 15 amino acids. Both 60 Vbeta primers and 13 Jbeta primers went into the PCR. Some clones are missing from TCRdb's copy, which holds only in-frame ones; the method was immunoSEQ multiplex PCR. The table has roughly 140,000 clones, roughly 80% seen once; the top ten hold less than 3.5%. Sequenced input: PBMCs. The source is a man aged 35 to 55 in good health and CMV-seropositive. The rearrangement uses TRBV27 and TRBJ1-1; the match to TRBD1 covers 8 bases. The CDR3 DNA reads TGTGCCAGCAGTCCCTGGGCAGGGGGCCTCACTGAAGCTTTCTTT. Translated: CASSPWAGGLTEAFF.